This is a list of T cell receptor beta chains from one sample in a study of regulatory T cells in long-lasting Graves disease. TCRdb passed the multiplex PCR reads through MiXCR, listing each CDR3 protein once. The sample gives a few hundred thousand distinct CDR3 sequences, 15% to 20% of which show up once; around 15% is in the top ten. These data were likewise used in another study, on T cells in Graves' hyperthyroidism and ophthalmopathy.

The sequencing here drew on peripheral blood mononuclear cells (PBMCs), taken at new diagnosis, from a patient treated with antithyroid drugs. The receptor source for this set is a woman in her twenties or thirties with Graves disease. CDR3s include the opening cysteine and the closing phenylalanine or tryptophan. The D gene is left open where the match is weak. Clone sizes are given selectively: once, few, many, or a class where the clone is expanded.

J	V	D	size	DNA	CDR3
TRBJ1-1	TRBV12-3/TRBV12-4	.	many	TGTGCCAGCAGTGCCTGGCTTGACCGACGAAACACTGAAGCTTTCTTT	CASSAWLDRRNTEAFF
TRBJ1-6	TRBV28	.	many	TGTGCCAGCACCACGACCAATTCACCCCTCCACTTT	CASTTTNSPLHF
TRBJ2-5	TRBV4-1	.	many	TGCGCCAGCAGCCAAGATCTACAGCGGGTTCAATACCAAGAGACCCAGTACTTC	CASSQDLQRVQYQETQYF
TRBJ1-3	TRBV12-3/TRBV12-4	TRBD1	many	TGTGCCAGCAGCTCGGACAGGGTGGGAGCTGGAAACACCATATATTTT	CASSSDRVGAGNTIYF
TRBJ2-7	TRBV7-2	TRBD2	.	TGTGCCAGCAGCTTAGAGCGGGGGCGCACCTACGAGCAGTACTTC	CASSLERGRTYEQYF
TRBJ2-1	TRBV2	.	many	TGTGCCAGCAGCCCGGGACTCACCACGCGTGAGCAGTTCTTC	CASSPGLTTREQFF
TRBJ2-1	TRBV3-1	.	many	TGTGCCAGCAGCCACGCAGGCGCCACCTACAATGAGCAGTTCTTC	CASSHAGATYNEQFF
TRBJ1-1	TRBV7-9	.	many	TGTGCCAGCAGCTTCTCGCCCACAGGGCCTCGTGAAGCTTTCTTT	CASSFSPTGPREAFF
TRBJ2-7	TRBV7-2	TRBD1	.	TGTGCCAGCAGCCGGGACAGATCCTCGTGGTACTTC	CASSRDRSSWYF
TRBJ2-4	TRBV7-9	.	many	TGTGCCAGCAGCTCAGGGACACATCAGTACTTC	CASSSGTHQYF
TRBJ1-5	TRBV19	.	.	TGTGCCAGTAGTCGTCCCGGGACGGATAGCAATCAGCCCCAGCATTTT	CASSRPGTDSNQPQHF
TRBJ2-3	TRBV20-1	TRBD2	many	TGCAGTGCTAAGTTTAGCGGGGGGGCCGGAGTTTCAGATACGCAGTATTTT	CSAKFSGGAGVSDTQYF
TRBJ1-1	TRBV12-3/TRBV12-4	.	.	TGTGCCAGCAGTTTATATGCAGACATGAACACTGAAGCTTTCTTT	CASSLYADMNTEAFF
TRBJ1-5	TRBV12-3/TRBV12-4	.	many	TGTGCCAGCAGTATCGGGACTTGGGGTCAGCCCCAGCATTTT	CASSIGTWGQPQHF
TRBJ1-1	TRBV27	TRBD1	few	TGTGCCAGCAGTTACAGGGGATCCACTGAAGCTTTCTTT	CASSYRGSTEAFF
TRBJ2-6	TRBV20-1	.	.	TGCAGTCCGTCCCCCTTGGCTGGGGCCAACGTCCTGACTTTC	CSPSPLAGANVLTF
TRBJ2-3	TRBV5-1	.	many	TGCGCCAGCAGCTTGGTCGGACAATCAGATACGCAGTATTTT	CASSLVGQSDTQYF
TRBJ1-5	TRBV4-1	TRBD1	many	TGCGCCAGCAGCCAAGATATAAGGACAGGGGCCAATCAGCCCCAGCATTTT	CASSQDIRTGANQPQHF
TRBJ1-1	TRBV7-9	.	many	TGCGCCAGCAGCTTGGCATCTATGAACACTGAAGCTTTCTTT	CASSLASMNTEAFF
TRBJ1-5	TRBV6-5	TRBD1	.	TGTGCCAGCAGTTACTCCGGGACAGATAATCAGCCCCAGCATTTT	CASSYSGTDNQPQHF
TRBJ2-4	TRBV27	TRBD2	many	TGTGCCAGCAGTCTTCTGACTAGCGGGGGTGCCAAAAACATTCAGTACTTC	CASSLLTSGGAKNIQYF
TRBJ2-2	TRBV9	.	many	TGTGCCAGCAGCCAAAGATCCGGGGAGCTGTTTTTT	CASSQRSGELFF
TRBJ1-2	TRBV27	.	many	TGTGCCAGCAGATTGACGGGATCTAACTATGGCTACACCTTC	CASRLTGSNYGYTF
TRBJ1-2	TRBV3-1	.	many	TGTGCCAGCAGCCAAGATCGCGCCATGATCTATGGCTACACCTTC	CASSQDRAMIYGYTF
TRBJ2-3	TRBV7-9	TRBD2	.	TGTGCCAGCAGCTTTAATACAGCGGGAAACACAGATACGCAGTATTTT	CASSFNTAGNTDTQYF
TRBJ2-6	TRBV7-9	.	many	TGTGCCAGCAGCTTAGCTACAGCTTCCTCTGGGGCCAACGTCCTGACTTTC	CASSLATASSGANVLTF
TRBJ2-1	TRBV5-1	.	many	TGCGCCAGCAGCTTGGACCCAGGGTTCAAGGATGAGCAGTTCTTC	CASSLDPGFKDEQFF
TRBJ1-4	TRBV5-4	.	many	TGCGCCAGCAGCCAGGGAGGTGTAGAGGATGAAAAACTGTTTTTT	CASSQGGVEDEKLFF